This TCR beta chain was captured in a study of cytomegalovirus exposure and HLA in healthy donors. Overall study results and limits: When analyzed later, the rates of TCR association showed variation by HLA locus, with DRB1 the most and HLA-C the fewest. The study labeled 150 to 200 TCR beta chains cytomegalovirus-associated. Because they were indistinguishable, some V segments, including TRBV6-2 and TRBV6-3, were excluded.

The V and J ends lost 8 bases and 5 bases respectively, with 13 bases between them. The CDR3 runs 14 residues. Germline V CDR1 and CDR2: MDHEN, SYDVKM. This PCR relied on a set of 60 Vbeta primers and 13 Jbeta primers. Assay used: immunoSEQ multiplex PCR; TCRdb lists only in-frame clones, some missing. The profile shows 270,000 or so clones, roughly 91% of them singletons. On this clone itself: Its matching antigen is unknown.

The sequence came from a girl aged 2-10 years in good health and CMV-seronegative. V is TRBV28 and J is TRBJ1-6, with D unresolved. Sequences were obtained from PBMCs. DNA for the CDR3: TGTGCCAGCGGGCTACCTATGGATAATTCACCCCTCCACTTT. The encoded protein is CASGLPMDNSPLHF. Full variable domain (remainder filled in from reference TRBV28 and TRBJ1-6): DVKVTQSSRYLVKRTGEKVFLECVQDMDHENMFWYRQDPGLGLRLIYFSYDVKMKEKGDIPEGYSVSREKKERFSLILESASTNQTSMYLCASGLPMDNSPLHFGNGTRLTVT.